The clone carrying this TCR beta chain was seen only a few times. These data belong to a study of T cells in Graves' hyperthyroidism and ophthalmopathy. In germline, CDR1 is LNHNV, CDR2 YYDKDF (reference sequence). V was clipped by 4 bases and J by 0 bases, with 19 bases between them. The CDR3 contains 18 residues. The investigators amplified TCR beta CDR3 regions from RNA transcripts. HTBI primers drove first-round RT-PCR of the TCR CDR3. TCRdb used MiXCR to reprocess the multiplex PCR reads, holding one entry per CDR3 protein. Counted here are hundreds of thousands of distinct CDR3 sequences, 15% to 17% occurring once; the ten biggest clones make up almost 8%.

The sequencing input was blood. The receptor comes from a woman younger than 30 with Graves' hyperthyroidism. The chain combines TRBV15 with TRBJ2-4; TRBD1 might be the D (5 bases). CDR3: CATSTDDRGKVAKNIQYF. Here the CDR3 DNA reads TGTGCCACCAGCACGGATGATAGGGGAAAAGTAGCCAAAAACATTCAGTACTTC.